This section outlines one T cell receptor (beta chain) sequence together with its context. Using immunoSEQ multiplex PCR, the repertoire was profiled, and TCRdb retains in-frame clones only, with some absent. The sample has 110,000 or so clones, roughly 84% seen once. Germline loops: CDR1 SGHRS, CDR2 YFSETQ. The CDR3 is 20 residues long. The trim removed 1 base at V and 5 bases at J, leaving 18 bases unmatched. The sample originates from a study of blood T cell repertoires in COVID-19. The chain is built from TRBV5-1 and TRBJ2-2; the match to TRBD2 covers 9 bases. The sequence derives from a woman in her thirties or forties with acute or convalescent COVID-19. Sequencing input: peripheral blood. CDR3 in amino acids: CASSLIPPTSGDGWTGELFF. DNA of the CDR3: TGCGCCAGCAGCTTGATCCCCCCGACTAGCGGCGACGGTTGGACCGGGGAGCTGTTTTTT.